This T cell receptor (beta chain) was captured in a study of shared clonotypes between healthy human individuals (dated by TCRdb to 2020 to 2022). Study-level background: The cohort included a few men and a couple of women between 18 and 49 years of age. For each donor, CD4 naive and CD4 memory were each given three plates, CD8 naive was given two plates, and CD8 memory was given one plate. To estimate repertoire size and how much clonotype sharing occurs between individuals, the study deeply sequenced the blood TCR repertoires of five healthy adults. To increase sequencing depth and limit assay-specific biases, different laboratories used diverse techniques to prepare libraries and sequence TCR repertoires. Between about 0.8 and 9 billion PBMCs per donor were obtained by leukapheresis.

CD8 naive samples consisted of CD45RO-negative cells that were positively selected for CCR7, yielding a CD45RA+CCR7+ population without TemRA cells. Donors were healthy HIV-negative adults with no recently reported acute infections or vaccinations. Every donor was a Caucasian adult residing in Nashville, Tennessee, USA. After blood collection by leukapheresis, PBMCs were isolated using Ficoll-Histopaque density gradient centrifugation and then cryopreserved in the vapor phase of liquid nitrogen. Analytical flow cytometry was used to check the purity and quantity of each magnetically sorted T cell population. Genomic DNA was isolated from each sorted fraction and quantified by UV absorbance on a Nanodrop 2000c. V drops 3 bases and J drops 6 bases, leaving 15 bases in between. Measured from the cysteine to the phenylalanine, the CDR3 is 15 residues long. The DNA shown is the 45-base CDR3, in frame from base 1. From a lookup of the germline V gene (reference sequence), CDR1 and CDR2 are SGHKS and YYEKEE.

This clone has just one count. Which antigen it targets is not known. No base quality values were provided; no much bigger clone lies one nucleotide off. Study-wide conclusions, independent of this receptor: Pairwise subsampling indicated that sequencing depth was expected to affect the degree of clonotype sharing among donors. Larger estimated clonotype richness was generally found for naive subsets than for memory subsets. Because the study included a small number of donors, the genetic and exposure-history diversity represented was limited. Compared with non-shared clonotypes, the clonotypes found in all four sorted-subset donors had higher generation probabilities. Across a few donors, roughly 5.4% of naive CD4, around 3.3% of naive CD8, approximately 2.5% of memory CD4, and approximately 0.4% of memory CD8 clonotypes were shared. Sampling was restricted to blood, and TCR repertoires in tissue are likely to differ from TCR repertoires in blood. Rarefaction of sorted-subset datasets indicated incomplete sequencing despite the large sequencing depth.

Using the deep immunoSEQ assay, TCR CDR3 regions were amplified from genomic DNA by multiplex PCR. For each cell subset, the extracted genomic DNA was distributed evenly across all wells of several immunoSEQ 96-well plates, and each plate served as one replicate. For sorted subsets, each replicate PCR was loaded with approximately 0.2 ug genomic DNA, equivalent to 30,000 or so T cell genomes. Purified libraries were quantified with a Qubit 3.0 fluorometer, sized on a Bioanalyzer 2100, and re-quantified with the KAPA Library Quantification kit. Every immunoSEQ 96-well plate was sequenced on a dedicated single-read 150-cycle Illumina NextSeq 550 flow cell. For the original study's pipeline: Because the immunoSEQ output included only junctional sequences and no quality scores, the filtering could not be the same as the filtering used for full-length reads. To assign V/J genes and CDR3, sequences were annotated using PyIR, a Python wrapper for IgBLAST v1.9, with IMGT germline references. Any read was removed if the V/J assignment was weak (E-value above 1e-6), the CDR3 was missing, or the read contained stop codons, out-of-frame junctions, or ambiguous translated residues. V3J clonotypes were defined as sequences sharing the same inferred V gene, J gene, and CDR3 amino acid sequence. Percentage overlap between repertoires was computed as shared unique clonotypes divided by the size of the smaller repertoire. Three approaches were used to assess repertoire richness: RTK rarefaction, the Chao1 estimator, and Recon v2.1 estimates of unobserved clonotypes. Generation probabilities for all TCRbeta clonotypes obtained by the gDNA method from a few donors were computed using OLGA. TCRdb carries this immuneACCESS record with in-frame sequences only. Its versions omit some clonotypes, under half of them owing to an unresolved V gene in the studies checked, with the rest unexplained. That table supplies the V and J calls and clone size; D and trimming were determined from the DNA. Here the sample has 1.5 million to 2.5 million clones; approximately 95% occur a single time. Together, the top ten hold 0.9% to 1.5% of the sample.

The chain links TRBV5-5 with TRBJ2-2, with TRBD2 perhaps the D gene, on 5 matching bases. The material sequenced was naive CD8+ T cells sorted from blood. In the paper's terms, the cell subset or site label means: CD45RA+CCR7+. The TCR originated in a man in his late teens or twenties in good health. The DNA reads TGTGCCAGCAGCTCTCCCCCACTAGACTCCGGGGAGCTGTTTTTT. Its product reads: CASSSPPLDSGELFF.